This T cell receptor beta chain was profiled in a study of identical twins. This clonotype was picked up many times. Antigen: not known. Points from the study as a whole: Insertion counts were lower in abundant cord blood beta clonotypes, a trend that memory repertoires did not show.

The donors were all healthy and Caucasian. TCRdb called the 5' RACE reads again in MiXCR, with one record for every CDR3 protein. The repertoire has 150,000 or so distinct CDR3 sequences, roughly 3.5% of them found once; the top ten carry around 8%. Trimming took off 2 bases at V and 14 bases at J, with 15 bases between the two ends. This CDR3 region has 13 residues. The germline gives CDR1 SNHLY, CDR2 FYNNEI. The chain is built from TRBV2 and TRBJ1-4; D is undetermined. Input material: memory T cells sorted from blood. The source is a man younger than 35 in good health. The CDR3 region is CASSENWSSRLFF. In nucleotides, the CDR3 is TGTGCCAGCAGTGAAAATTGGTCATCTCGGCTGTTTTTT.